These 13 T cell receptor beta chains were all obtained from the same sample, sequenced in a study of T cell repertoires in cytomegalovirus infection. What these receptors recognize is not known. TCRdb independently ran MiXCR on the reads; one entry per CDR3 protein. Of around 900,000 distinct CDR3 sequences in the sample, around 32% are singletons; the top ten hold 10% to 15%. The sequenced sample was cultured CD8+ T cells from PBMCs, obtained from culture after CMV antigen stimulation. Receptors originate from a human donor in good health (CMV status not recorded). Some clones in this sample may be carry-over from other donors' samples.

This clonotype was seen a few times. The V call is TRBV7-2, the J call TRBJ1-1; D remains unclear. V lost 1 base and J 1 base, leaving 10 bases between the germline ends. Per the germline V gene, CDR1 is SGHTA and CDR2 is FQGNSA. The CDR3 length is 15 residues. The CDR3 nucleotides read TGTGCCAGCAGCTTAGAACGTTATAAGAACACTGAAGCTTTCTTT. Translation: CASSLERYKNTEAFF.

This sequence joins TRBV12-3 or TRBV12-4 and TRBJ1-2; no clear D. This CDR3 contains 13 residues. The ends were cut back, 7 bases at V and 5 bases at J, with 14 bases in the middle. CDR3 DNA: TGTGCCAGCACCCGGGGAGTTTTATATGGCTACACCTTC. Its protein product is CASTRGVLYGYTF.

This rearrangement joins TRBV28 to TRBJ2-1; D ambiguous. The V and J ends lost 6 bases and 10 bases respectively, with 13 bases between them. From germline, CDR1 is MDHEN and CDR2 SYDVKM. The CDR3 has 12 amino acids. This chain's CDR3 is CASSPMGLEQFF. The CDR3 bases are TGTGCCAGCAGCCCCATGGGCTTAGAGCAGTTCTTC.

This clonotype was found once. This chain joins TRBV27 and TRBJ1-4; D remains unclear. V was pared by 3 bases and J by 6 bases, with 11 bases between. This CDR3 has 14 residues. Germline CDR1 is MNHEY and CDR2 is SMNVEV (reference sequence). The chain's CDR3 is CASSFREGYEKLFF. CDR3 nucleotide sequence: TGTGCCAGCAGTTTTAGGGAGGGATATGAAAAACTGTTTTTT.

As regards this clonotype: This may stem from a read error, because a much larger clone lies one nucleotide away. The chain couples TRBV7-2 to TRBJ1-2; a weak D match, TRBD1 (5 bases). Germline CDR1 and CDR2: SGHTA and FQGNSA. CDR3 size: 14 residues. The CDR3 DNA follows: TGTGCCAGCAGCTCCGGGGGATCTGGCTATGGCCACACCTTC. This encodes CASSSGGSGYGHTF.

CDR3 residues: CASGGQGQLEEKLFF. The CDR3, as DNA: TGTGCCAGTGGAGGACAAGGGCAGTTAGAAGAAAAACTGTTTTTT. The chain combines TRBV2 with TRBJ1-4; possible D gene TRBD1, 5 bases. The V and J ends lost 9 bases and 8 bases respectively, with 22 bases between them. The germline V gene encodes CDR1 SNHLY and CDR2 FYNNEI. The CDR3 has 15 residues.

This sequence joins TRBV7-9 and TRBJ1-2; D is perhaps TRBD1 (5 bases). This CDR3 has 16 residues. Germline CDR1 reads SEHNR; CDR2 reads FQNEAQ (reference sequence). V gave up 5 bases and J gave up 0 bases, with 16 bases separating them. Written as DNA, the CDR3 is TGTGCCAGCAGCCAAGGGGTTCCAGGAGCTAACTATGGCTACACCTTC. It encodes CASSQGVPGANYGYTF.

This chain connects TRBV18 to TRBJ2-1, with TRBD2 matching over 14 bases. CDR3 size: 16 residues. Per the germline V gene, CDR1 is KGHSH and CDR2 is LQKENI. Trimming took 2 bases from V and 8 from J; bases not matched to a gene: 5. The CDR3 DNA follows: TGTGCCAGCTCACCAAGGGGACTAGCGGGGGTATATGAGCAGTTCTTC. It specifies CASSPRGLAGVYEQFF.

The chain recombines TRBV15 with TRBJ2-7; D gene ambiguous. V dropped 3 bases and J dropped 4 bases, with 19 bases sitting between them. The CDR3 has 16 residues. Germline CDR1 is LNHNV and CDR2 is YYDKDF (reference sequence). Written as DNA, the CDR3 is TGTGCCACCAGCAGCCGCCGGGCATCACCATGGTACGAGCAGTACGTC. It yields the protein CATSSRRASPWYEQYV.

The chain is built from TRBV6-1 and TRBJ1-2; 7 bases agree with TRBD1. V lost 2 bases, J lost 3 bases, and 6 bases stayed unmatched. Germline CDR1 is MNHNS and CDR2 is SASEGT. The CDR3 is 15 residues long. CDR3 protein: CASSEKGRGDYGYTF. CDR3 nucleotides: TGTGCCAGCAGTGAAAAGGGCAGGGGGGACTATGGCTACACCTTC.

This clonotype was seen more than once but under ten times. CDR3 region: CASSFWGQGPSNYGYTF. In DNA, the CDR3 is TGTGCCAGCAGTTTTTGGGGACAGGGACCCTCTAACTATGGCTACACCTTC. The rearrangement joins TRBV27 to TRBJ1-2, with 9 bases matching TRBD1. The ends lost 3 bases at V and 0 bases at J; junction bases unmatched: 8. The CDR3 runs to 17 residues. Germline assignment: CDR1 MNHEY and CDR2 SMNVEV (reference sequence).

The chain recombines TRBV5-3 with TRBJ1-2; no reliable D call. TRBV5-3 belongs to the ORF category, with a function that is uncertain. This CDR3 has 10 residues. V was cut by 0 bases and J by 10 bases, with 4 bases left in between. Written as DNA, the CDR3 is TGTGCCAGAAGCTTGGATGACTACACCTTC. Its protein is CARSLDDYTF.

The chain is built from TRBV5-4 and TRBJ2-1, with D tentatively TRBD1 (6 bases). This CDR3 region has 12 residues. Germline values: CDR1 SGHNT, CDR2 YYREEE (reference sequence). V shed 4 bases and J shed 7 bases, with 9 bases lying between them. CDR3 sequence: CASSKDRNEQFF. The CDR3 bases are TGTGCCAGCAGCAAGGACAGAAATGAGCAGTTCTTC.